This TCR beta chain was found in a study of beta chain features in type 1 diabetes. Background on the study: No age, gender or cell yield differences were seen between patients and healthy donors.

A heparinised blood draw that averaged about 110 mL was obtained once from each donor. Staining for CD45RO/CCR7/CD25/CD127/CD95/CD27 allowed sorting of CD4+ naive, central memory, regulatory and stem cell-like memory cells. As to this clone: Its antigen is not identified.

TCRB transcripts that were expressed got sequenced, as all of the isolated RNA had been reverse transcribed. Produced via immunoSEQ multiplex PCR; TCRdb's table is partial and in-frame only. Of 300,000 to 450,000 clones listed, around 9.6% were seen once; the top ten hold roughly 0.54%. Whole-study results and caveats: Significant though moderate, a shortening of TCRB CDR3s appeared in all four CD4+ subsets of Type 1 diabetes patients. It was among patients, rather than healthy donors, that naive, central memory and Treg TCRB repertoires appeared more similar.

Unmatched junction bases numbered 7, after V lost 5 bases and J lost 5 bases. This CDR3 has 14 residues. Germline assignment: CDR1 SGHVS and CDR2 FQNEAQ. This rearrangement joins TRBV7-8 to TRBJ1-2; TRBD1 aligns across 8 bases. The source is a young man with type 1 diabetes. Input material: central memory CD4+ T cells from blood. Here the CDR3 DNA reads TGTGCCAGCAGCCTCGGGGACAGGAATTATGGCTACACCTTC. Translation gives CASSLGDRNYGYTF.